This passage covers 27 T cell receptor beta chains from one sample sequenced in a study of tumor-infiltrating lymphocytes in oesophageal squamous cell carcinoma. TCRdb re-called the PCR reads through MiXCR, storing one row per CDR3 protein. The repertoire holds roughly 20,000 distinct CDR3 sequences, with 35% to 40% as singletons. What was sequenced was esophageal tumor tissue. These receptors originate from a male donor with esophageal squamous cell carcinoma.

In this sample, this clonotype turned up once. The rearrangement links TRBV19 to TRBJ1-6, with a possible D match to TRBD1 (6 bases). Trimming removed 10 bases at V and 2 bases at J, with 12 bases between. There are 14 residues in the CDR3. CDR1 and CDR2 (germline): LNHDA, SQIVND (reference sequence). The CDR3: CATSRTAYNSPLHF. CDR3 in DNA: TGTGCCACCTCTCGGACAGCCTATAATTCACCCCTCCACTTT.

The chain uses TRBV10-3 and TRBJ1-4, with D perhaps TRBD1 (6 bases). The CDR3 contains 13 residues. Trimming cost V 3 bases and J 16 bases, with 18 bases left between them. CDR1 ENHRY and CDR2 SYGVKD come from the germline V gene. CDR3 loop: CAISDRGAETQFF. As DNA, the CDR3 is TGTGCCATCAGTGATCGGGGGGCTGAGACCCAGTTTTTT.

This clonotype was recorded many times. This sequence joins TRBV10-2 and TRBJ1-2; 7 bases map to TRBD1. V shed 8 bases, J shed 6 bases, and the junction held 12 bases outside the gene matches. The CDR3 runs 14 residues. The germline CDR1 and CDR2 sequences are WSHSY and SAAADI. As DNA, the CDR3 is TGCGCCAGCCGGGAGAGAGGGGGCAAGGATGGCTACACCTTC. It yields the protein CASRERGGKDGYTF.

Many counts were recorded for this clonotype. This sequence joins TRBV20-1 and TRBJ2-1, with 13 bases matching TRBD2. CDR1 is DFQATT, CDR2 SNEGSKA, per germline (reference sequence). Trimming removed 0 bases from V and 2 bases from J; junction bases left unmatched: 1. This CDR3 comprises 16 residues. CDR3 sequence reads: CSARDTSGRAYNEQFF. The CDR3 nucleotides are TGCAGTGCTAGAGACACTAGCGGGAGGGCCTACAATGAGCAGTTCTTC.

A word on this clonotype: One end of the junction varies from germline; a read error may be responsible. CDR3 sequence: CSATFDGASPLHF. The CDR3 coding sequence is TGCAGTGCCACTTTCGATGGGGCTTCACCCCTCCACTTC. The chain couples TRBV20-1 to TRBJ2-4, with a possible D match to TRBD1 (5 bases). The CDR3 is 13 residues long. Germline CDR1 DFQATT, CDR2 SNEGSKA (reference sequence).

The chain is built from TRBV7-9 and TRBJ1-1; TRBD1 matches at 8 bases. The CDR3 totals 14 residues. Per the germline V gene, CDR1 is SEHNR and CDR2 is FQNEAQ (reference sequence). Unmatched junction bases numbered 1, after V lost 3 bases and J lost 1 base. CDR3 protein: CASSFGQGNTEAFF. CDR3 DNA: TGTGCCAGCAGCTTTGGACAGGGGAACACTGAAGCTTTCTTT.

The chain links TRBV5-5 to TRBJ2-2; 7 nucleotides line up with TRBD2. The CDR3 covers 15 residues. The V gene end was trimmed by 1 base and the J gene end by 3 bases; junction bases not matched to a gene: 3. Germline V gives CDR1 SGHKS, CDR2 YYEKEE (reference sequence). Here the CDR3 reads CASSLRLADTGELFF. Here the CDR3 DNA reads TGTGCCAGCAGCTTGAGGCTAGCGGACACCGGGGAGCTGTTTTTT.

In its sample, this clonotype was seen many times. J is TRBJ2-7 and V is TRBV7-9; D possibly corresponds to TRBD2 (5 bases). Trimming removed 1 base from V and 3 bases from J, with 13 bases in between. Germline lookup yields CDR1 SEHNR and CDR2 FQNEAQ (reference sequence). This CDR3 comprises 15 residues. The CDR3 nucleotides read TGTGCCAGCAGCTTAGGTTATGGGAGAAACTACGAGCAGTACTTC. This encodes CASSLGYGRNYEQYF.

DNA for the CDR3: TGCAGTGCACCTGGGAATCCGGGTCATGCAAGAGATACGCAGTATTTT. Encoded protein: CSAPGNPGHARDTQYF. The chain joins TRBV20-1 to TRBJ2-3; unclear D gene. Trimming took 6 bases from V and 5 from J, leaving 24 bases between them. Germline lookup yields CDR1 DFQATT and CDR2 SNEGSKA (reference sequence). CDR3 length equals 16 residues.

The J gene is TRBJ2-1, the V gene TRBV7-6; 10 bases match TRBD1. The CDR3 is 16 amino acids. Trimming removed 5 bases from V and 2 bases from J; junction bases left unmatched: 6. Germline CDR1 is SGHVS and CDR2 is FNYEAQ. In nucleotides, the CDR3 is TGTGCCAGCAGCCGTCGACAGGGGGCGACCTACAATGAGCAGTTCTTC. Translated, it gives CASSRRQGATYNEQFF.

The chain combines TRBV7-1 with TRBJ2-1, with 10 positions matching TRBD1. The J call is in doubt because the DNA end fits TRBJ2-7 better. TRBV7-1 is sorted into the ORF group, with uncertain function. This CDR3 is 17 amino acids long. The chain's CDR3 is CASSSKVGTGDYYEQYF. The CDR3 DNA is TGTGCCAGCAGCTCTAAAGTGGGGACAGGGGATTACTACGAGCAGTACTTC.

On this clonotype: One junction end disagrees with the germline gene, perhaps due to a read error. The rearrangement joins TRBV7-6 to TRBJ2-3; D is possibly TRBD2 (5 bases). The CDR3 spans 15 residues. CDR1 is SGHVS and CDR2 is FNYEAQ in the germline V gene. Here the CDR3 DNA reads TGTGCTAGCAGCTTAGCGCTGACTGGCACAGATACGCAGTATTTT. Its translation: CASSLALTGTDTQYF.

The rearrangement joins TRBV7-9 to TRBJ2-7; 10 positions agree with TRBD2. This CDR3 spans 14 amino acids. The V and J ends lost 6 bases and 3 bases, in that order; junction bases with no gene match: 5. Germline V gives CDR1 SEHNR, CDR2 FQNEAQ (reference sequence). The DNA of the CDR3 is TGTGCCAGCAGTAATAGCGGGAGGAGCTACGAGCAGTACTTC. Its translation is CASSNSGRSYEQYF. The full variable domain, with the rest looked up from reference TRBV7-9 and TRBJ2-7, is DTGVSQNPRHKITKRGQNVTFRCDPISEHNRLYWYRQTLGQGPEFLTYFQNEAQLEKSRLLSDRFSAERPKGSFSTLEIQRTEQGDSAMYLCASSNSGRSYEQYFGPGTRLTVT.

By share of the sample, this clonotype is medium-sized. The gene calls are TRBV12-3 or TRBV12-4 and TRBJ2-1; D possibly matches TRBD1 or TRBD2 (5 bases each). Trimming stripped 6 bases from V and 8 bases from J, with 14 bases between. The CDR3 is made up of 13 amino acids. CDR3 in amino acids: CASRPGRGDEQFF. In nucleotides, the CDR3 is TGTGCCAGCAGGCCGGGACGCGGAGATGAGCAGTTCTTC.

The table lists this clonotype with many counts. This sequence joins TRBV27 and TRBJ1-1; D is perhaps TRBD1 (6 bases). The V gene lost 6 bases and the J gene lost 1 base, with 18 bases spanning the gap. CDR3 length equals 16 residues. The germline gives CDR1 MNHEY, CDR2 SMNVEV (reference sequence). As DNA, the CDR3 is TGTGCCAGCAGCAAACCAACCGGGACATGGAACACTGAAGCTTTCTTT. Translated: CASSKPTGTWNTEAFF.

This clonotype is termed medium-sized (0.01 to 0.1%). V is TRBV11-1 and J is TRBJ2-7, with D perhaps given as TRBD1 or TRBD2 (5 bases each). CDR1 and CDR2 from the germline V gene are SGHAT and FQDESV (reference sequence). Trimming cost V 2 bases and J 6 bases, with 8 bases left between them. The CDR3 loop spans 12 amino acids. The CDR3 is CASSLTGTEQYF. The CDR3 coding sequence is TGTGCCAGCAGCTTAACGGGGACCGAGCAGTACTTC.

Many counts were recorded for this clonotype. The chain recombines TRBV5-4 with TRBJ2-1; D gene ambiguous. The CDR3 contains 13 residues. CDR1 is SGHNT, CDR2 YYREEE, per germline (reference sequence). V was cut by 0 bases and J by 7 bases, with 8 bases left in between. CDR3: CASSLANWNEQFF. CDR3 nucleotide sequence: TGTGCCAGCAGCTTGGCCAACTGGAATGAGCAGTTCTTC.

The table lists this clonotype with many counts. This may be a read error, as it is one base from a much larger clone. The gene calls are TRBV19 and TRBJ2-5; 8 bases fit TRBD2. The length of the CDR3 is 16 residues. Germline V lookup: CDR1 LNHDA, CDR2 SQIVND (reference sequence). J was trimmed by 11 bases and V by 4 bases; bases with no gene match: 18. The CDR3 loop is CASSTKAGASYNEQYF. The CDR3 DNA sequence: TGTGCCAGTAGTACTAAAGCGGGAGCTTCCTACAATGAGCAGTACTTC.

With respect to this clonotype: The CDR3 ends on some other residue instead of the conserved phenylalanine or tryptophan, so this is likely a read error. The limits of the CDR3 on the DNA are not certain, so only TCRdb's listed CDR3 is given. The V call is TRBV7-8, the J call TRBJ2-1; the table's D call of TRBD2 was not tested on the DNA. The CDR3 contains 16 residues when both ends are counted. Germline V gene lookup returns CDR1 SGHVS and CDR2 FQNEAQ. The CDR3: CASSLGGTNYGYTFGS.

This clonotype appeared a few times. The chain couples TRBV14 to TRBJ2-1, with 8 bases identical to TRBD1. The end of the DNA aligns better with TRBJ2-7, so the J call may be wrong. The CDR3 spans 17 residues. CDR1 is SGHDN, CDR2 FVKESK, per germline. The CDR3 DNA sequence: TGTGCCAGCAGCCCAGGTCTCGGGACAGGAGACTCCTACGAGCAGTACTTC. The encoded protein is CASSPGLGTGDSYEQYF.

This clonotype was picked up many times. The DNA is omitted, as the CDR3 cannot be located on it reliably, and the CDR3 follows TCRdb's listing. The V gene is TRBV6-1, the J gene TRBJ2-6; the table's D call of TRBD1 was not tested on the DNA. Germline values: CDR1 MNHNS, CDR2 SASEGT. The CDR3 is 17 amino acids long, termini counted. This chain's CDR3 is CASSTNTSGGIWLHLRF.

As regards this clonotype: The CDR3 does not close with the conserved phenylalanine or tryptophan, likely indicating a read error. Because the CDR3's place on the DNA is in doubt, the DNA is left out and the CDR3 is given as listed by TCRdb. The chain employs TRBV7-6 and TRBJ2-3; the table gives TRBD1 as D, unverified against the DNA. The CDR3 is 18 residues long, ends included. The germline CDR1 and CDR2 sequences are SGHVS and FNYEAQ. This chain's CDR3 is CASSLESGEPYNEQFFGP.

As for this clonotype: A much larger clonotype is one base distant, so this may be a read error. V usage is TRBV4-3 and J usage is TRBJ2-5; D might be TRBD1 (6 bases). The DNA end favors TRBJ2-7, so the J call may be wrong. There are 13 residues in the CDR3. In germline, CDR1 is LGHNA, CDR2 YSLEER. The chain's CDR3 is CASSQHIRGEQYF. CDR3 sequence (DNA): TGCGCCAGCAGCCAACATATCAGGGGCGAGCAGTACTTC.

The V gene is TRBV18, the J gene TRBJ2-7; 8 nucleotides line up with TRBD2. Germline V lookup: CDR1 KGHSH, CDR2 LQKENI. V shed 6 bases, J shed 1 base, and the junction held 11 bases outside the gene matches. CDR3 length: 16 amino acids. The CDR3 reads CASSPNEAGVSYEQYF. In DNA, the CDR3 is TGTGCCAGCTCCCCCAACGAAGCGGGGGTGTCCTACGAGCAGTACTTC.

The rearrangement links TRBV10-3 to TRBJ2-1; no definite D call. The J call could be wrong; TRBJ2-7 is a better fit for the DNA end. CDR3 size: 13 residues. Germline V gene lookup returns CDR1 ENHRY and CDR2 SYGVKD. DNA for the CDR3: TGTGCCATTAACAACAGCAAGGGCCACGAGCAGTACTTC. This translates into CAINNSKGHEQYF.

This clonotype was seen more than once but under ten times. A much larger clone lies a single base off, so this may be a read error. This chain's CDR3 is CASSLGPSGGAYEQYF. In DNA, the CDR3 is TGTGCCAGCAGCTTAGGACCTAGCGGGGGGGCCTATGAGCAGTACTTC. The gene calls are TRBV11-2 and TRBJ2-5; TRBD2 agrees at 12 bases. Germline V gives CDR1 SGHAT, CDR2 FQNNGV. This CDR3 comprises 16 residues. J lost 11 bases, V lost 1 base, and 11 bases had no gene match.

Worth noting for this clonotype: The CDR3 end shows no conserved phenylalanine or tryptophan, and so a read error is likely. It is unclear where the CDR3 begins or ends on the DNA, so no DNA is shown, and the CDR3 is as TCRdb lists it. J is TRBJ2-3 and V is TRBV6-9; the table names TRBD1, a call not compared with the DNA. The CDR3 is 9 amino acids long, termini counted. Germline assignment: CDR1 MNHGY and CDR2 SVAAGI. The chain's CDR3 is CASSYLRDD.